This T cell receptor beta chain was profiled in a study of identical twins (dated by TCRdb to the mid-2010s). At the level of the whole study: TCR alpha and beta repertoires from monozygotic twins, unrelated adults of various ages and cord blood were deep-sequenced to test whether fetal clonotypes persist. To rule out contamination, the twin experiments were replicated at different times with different library preparation protocols.

V gives up 3 bases and J gives up 11 bases, and the segment between their germline ends measures 20 bases. The CDR3 runs 14 residues from the cysteine to the phenylalanine. The sequence is cut down to CDR3 DNA, 42 bases in frame from base 1. CDR1 and CDR2 (SGHTA, FQGNSA) derive from the germline V gene. Comments on this clonotype: It has no known antigen specificity. Base quality data are lacking; no much larger clone is found one base away.

What the study reported, not specific to this receptor: Invariant T cells such as MAIT and iNKT could partly confound zero-insertion analyses, though diverse VJ usage argued against this for most clonotypes. Abundant cord blood beta clonotypes carried fewer insertions; young adult naive repertoires showed a weaker similar trend, while memory repertoires showed none. Out-of-frame TCR alpha sequences shared between twins showed an excess of low generation-probability sequences compared with coincidental sharing between unrelated individuals. Because the same donors could not be followed over many years, the conclusions depended on cross-sectional statistical analysis. Excess twin sharing in beta out-of-frame sequences was weaker because fewer shared sequences lowered the signal-to-noise ratio. In monozygotic twins, out-of-frame TCR alpha sharing was systematically underestimated by recombination models, although the models agreed with sharing between unrelated individuals.

Libraries were made using 5' RACE. Instrument used: Illumina HiSeq 2000. A universal primer binding site was added through template switching, and the final cDNA carried a unique molecular identifier so that TCR cDNA molecules could be counted accurately. Specific primers in the conserved constant-segment region were used to synthesize first-strand cDNA for TCR alpha and beta chains. To control for contamination, every cDNA library was double barcoded, receiving both a SMART-Mk sample barcode and Illumina barcodes. TruSeq adapter sequences and Illumina sample barcodes were added in two successive PCR steps. Sequencing of the TCR alpha and beta cDNA libraries was done on the Illumina HiSeq platform using custom primers. In the authors' own workflow: Raw reads were processed with MiGEC to extract unique molecular identifiers, and MiXCR was used to determine CDR3 positions. Recombination models were inferred per individual with the repgenHMM and IGoR tools using an EM algorithm. Shared clonotypes were analyzed with the tcR package in R, and sharing was normalized by the product of cloneset sizes. Out-of-frame nonproductive sequences were analyzed to study raw recombination free of thymic and clonal selection effects. The public reads were run again by TCRdb, first through fastp at Q25 and then through MiXCR, and only productive beta chains were kept. Here each entry gathers all rows of one CDR3 protein and keeps the most common genes and DNA. For this entry, the V and J calls and clone size follow TCRdb and not the study's own pipeline. In all, the sample holds 450,000 or so distinct CDR3 sequences, and approximately 14% of those were seen once. The top ten constitute about 0.52% of the sample.

Every donor was a healthy Caucasian. The twin cohort consisted of three pairs of female monozygotic twins, all aged about 18 to 29 years. CD4+ and CD8+ T cell populations were isolated with positive isolation kits from Invitrogen. These same records also appear under a second study, on yellow fever vaccine responses in identical twins. The other study reports the following: According to the authors, the vaccine-induced T cell response in identical twins seemed to be partly convergent and partly specific to each individual. In identical twins, the study followed T cell clones that responded to the vaccine with precision.

The chain was built from TRBV7-2 and TRBJ2-7; the D region possibly corresponds to TRBD1 (6 bases align). The TCR was taken from a woman younger than 30 in good health. Sample: CD4+ T cells sorted from blood. The CDR3 corresponds to CASSLAPGPTGKYF. In nucleotide form, the sequence is TGTGCCAGCAGCTTGGCGCCGGGACCTACAGGGAAGTACTTC. Extended through the reference TRBV7-2 and TRBJ2-7 proteins, this CDR3 yields the full variable domain: GAGVSQSPSNKVTEKGKDVELRCDPISGHTALYWYRQSLGQGLEFLIYFQGNSAPDKSGLPSDRFSAERTGGSVSTLTIQRTQQEDSAVYLCASSLAPGPTGKYFGPGTRLTVT.